What follows is one T cell receptor (beta chain) and its context. What it binds is unknown. Time point: week 23, last vaccination. Every single dose of the vaccine, 300 ug of mutant IDH1 20-mer peptide, came with topical imiquimod. New astrocytomas of WHO grade 3 or 4 that were IDH1-mutant and ATRX-lost were found in the donors. The data were taken from a study of a mutant IDH1 vaccine in newly diagnosed glioma. Study-wide background: Once 4-6 weeks had passed after radiotherapy alone, vaccination started, or it started with temozolomide cycles. It was radiotherapy, temozolomide, or both that patients received previously, with most receiving both.

Produced via immunoSEQ multiplex PCR; TCRdb's table is partial and in-frame only. The data hold approximately 11,000 clones, with roughly 88% observed a single time. The origin of this receptor is a woman aged 35 to 49 with glioma. Some clones in this sample may be carry-over from other donors' samples. The sample in question was PBMCs, obtained from a glioma patient whose treatment included an IDH1 peptide vaccine.

CDR3 region: CASSFYAGSTEAFF. For the CDR3, the DNA is TGTGCCAGCAGTTTCTATGCAGGGAGCACTGAAGCTTTCTTT. The gene calls are TRBV6-4 and TRBJ1-1; possibly TRBD1 for D (5 bases). This CDR3 spans 14 amino acids. Germline values: CDR1 MRHNA, CDR2 SNTAGT. Trimming took off 5 bases at V and 4 bases at J, with 14 bases between the two ends.